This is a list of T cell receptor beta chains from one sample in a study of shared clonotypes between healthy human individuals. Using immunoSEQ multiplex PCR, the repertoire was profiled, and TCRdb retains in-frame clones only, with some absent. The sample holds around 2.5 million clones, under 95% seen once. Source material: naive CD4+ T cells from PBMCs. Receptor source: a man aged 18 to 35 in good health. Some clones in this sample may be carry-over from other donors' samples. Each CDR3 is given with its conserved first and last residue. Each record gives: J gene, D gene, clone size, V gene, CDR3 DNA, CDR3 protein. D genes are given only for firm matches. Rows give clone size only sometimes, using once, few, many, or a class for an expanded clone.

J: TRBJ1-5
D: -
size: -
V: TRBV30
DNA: TGTGCCTGCCTTGGGAACTCTAAGAATCAGCCCCAGCATTTT
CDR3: CACLGNSKNQPQHF

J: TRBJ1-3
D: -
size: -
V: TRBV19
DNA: TGTGCCAGTAGTACCGGACCCGGAAACACCATATATTTT
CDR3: CASSTGPGNTIYF

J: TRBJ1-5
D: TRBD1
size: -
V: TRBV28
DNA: TGTGCCAGCAGTATCCACCGCCCAGGGACAGGGGAGTACATCGGCAATCAGCCCCAGCATTTT
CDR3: CASSIHRPGTGEYIGNQPQHF

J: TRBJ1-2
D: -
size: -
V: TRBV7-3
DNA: TGTGCCAGCAGCTTAACGCCGCGAACAGGGAAAGGCTACACCTTC
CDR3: CASSLTPRTGKGYTF

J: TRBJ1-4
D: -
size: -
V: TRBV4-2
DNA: TGTGCCAGCAGCCAACGGGGGAAAACTAATGAAAAACTGTTTTTT
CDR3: CASSQRGKTNEKLFF

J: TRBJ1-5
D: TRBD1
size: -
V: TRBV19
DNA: TGTGCCAGTATCCGGACAGGGGTCGGCCAGCCCCAGCATTTT
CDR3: CASIRTGVGQPQHF

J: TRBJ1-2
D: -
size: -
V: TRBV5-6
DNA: TGTGCCAGCAGGCGGGAGAACTATGGCTACACCTTC
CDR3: CASRRENYGYTF

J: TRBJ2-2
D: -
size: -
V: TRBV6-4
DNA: TGTGCCAGCAGTCCGAACACCGGGGAGCTGTTTTTT
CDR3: CASSPNTGELFF

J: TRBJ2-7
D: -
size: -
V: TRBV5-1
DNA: TGCGCCAGCAGCTATTCCTACGAGCAGTACTTC
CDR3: CASSYSYEQYF

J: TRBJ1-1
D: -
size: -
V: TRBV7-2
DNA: TGTGCCAGCAGCCCCCAACGGACCTTGAACACTGAAGCTTTCTTT
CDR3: CASSPQRTLNTEAFF

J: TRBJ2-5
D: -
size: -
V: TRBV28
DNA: TGTGCCAGCAGTTCCGGACAGGAGATTACGACGGGAGGGACCCAGTACTTC
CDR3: CASSSGQEITTGGTQYF

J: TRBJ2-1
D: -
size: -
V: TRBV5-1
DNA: TGCGCCAGCACCCTGGGGAGCGAGTACAATGAGCAGTTCTTC
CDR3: CASTLGSEYNEQFF

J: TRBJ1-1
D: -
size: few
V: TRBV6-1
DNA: TGTGCCAGCAGTGAAACGTCCTTT
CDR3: CASSETSF

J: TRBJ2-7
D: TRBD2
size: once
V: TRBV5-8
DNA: TGTGCCAGCAGCTTTAAGACTAGCGGGGGTTACGAGCAGTACTTC
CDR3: CASSFKTSGGYEQYF

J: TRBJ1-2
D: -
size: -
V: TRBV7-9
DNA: TGTGCCAGCAGCTTAGTAGCCGGGGAGGGTAACTATGGCTACACCTTC
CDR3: CASSLVAGEGNYGYTF

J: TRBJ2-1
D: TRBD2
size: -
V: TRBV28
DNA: TGTGCCAGCAGTCTTACGAAGACTAGCCTCTCCTACAATGAGCAGTTCTTC
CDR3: CASSLTKTSLSYNEQFF